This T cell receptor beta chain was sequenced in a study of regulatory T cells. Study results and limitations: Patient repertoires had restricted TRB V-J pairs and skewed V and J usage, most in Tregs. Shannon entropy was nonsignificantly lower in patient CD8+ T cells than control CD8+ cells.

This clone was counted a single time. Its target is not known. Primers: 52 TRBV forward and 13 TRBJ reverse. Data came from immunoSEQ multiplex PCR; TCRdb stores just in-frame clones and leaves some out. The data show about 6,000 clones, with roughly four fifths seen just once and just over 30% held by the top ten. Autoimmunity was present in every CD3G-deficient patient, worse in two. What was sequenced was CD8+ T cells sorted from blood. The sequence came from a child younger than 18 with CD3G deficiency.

CDR3 protein: CAWSDGVYNEQFF. CDR3 bases: TGTGCCTGGAGTGACGGAGTCTACAATGAGCAGTTCTTC. This sequence joins TRBV30 and TRBJ2-1; D is ambiguous. This CDR3 is built from 13 residues. With 1 base removed from V and 3 bases from J, the gap between germline ends came to 7 bases. Germline CDR1 reads GTSNPN; CDR2 reads SVGIG (reference sequence).